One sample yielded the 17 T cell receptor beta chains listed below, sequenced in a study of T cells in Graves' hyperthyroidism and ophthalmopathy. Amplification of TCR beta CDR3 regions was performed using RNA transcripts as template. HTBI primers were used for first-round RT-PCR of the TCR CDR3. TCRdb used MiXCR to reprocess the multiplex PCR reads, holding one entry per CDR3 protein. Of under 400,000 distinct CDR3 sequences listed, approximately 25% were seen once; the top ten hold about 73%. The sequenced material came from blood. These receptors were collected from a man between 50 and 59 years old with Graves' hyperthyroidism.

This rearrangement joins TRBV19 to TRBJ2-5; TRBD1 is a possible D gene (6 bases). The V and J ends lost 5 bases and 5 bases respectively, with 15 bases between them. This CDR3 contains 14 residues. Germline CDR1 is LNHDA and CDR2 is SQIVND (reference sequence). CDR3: CASSATGFEETQYF. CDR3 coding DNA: TGTGCCAGTAGTGCCACAGGGTTTGAGGAGACCCAGTACTTC.

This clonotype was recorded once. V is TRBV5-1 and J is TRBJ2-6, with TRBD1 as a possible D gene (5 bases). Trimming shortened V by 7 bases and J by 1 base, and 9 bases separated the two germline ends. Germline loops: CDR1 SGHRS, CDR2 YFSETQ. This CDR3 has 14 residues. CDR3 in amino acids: CASATGSGANVLTF. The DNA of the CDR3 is TGCGCCAGCGCAACAGGTTCTGGGGCCAACGTCCTGACTTTC.

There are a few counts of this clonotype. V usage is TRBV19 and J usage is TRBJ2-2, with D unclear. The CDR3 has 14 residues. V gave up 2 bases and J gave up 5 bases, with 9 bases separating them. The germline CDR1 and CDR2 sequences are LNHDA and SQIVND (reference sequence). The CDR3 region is CASSITPRTGELFF. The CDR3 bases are TGTGCCAGTAGTATAACCCCGAGAACCGGGGAGCTGTTTTTT.

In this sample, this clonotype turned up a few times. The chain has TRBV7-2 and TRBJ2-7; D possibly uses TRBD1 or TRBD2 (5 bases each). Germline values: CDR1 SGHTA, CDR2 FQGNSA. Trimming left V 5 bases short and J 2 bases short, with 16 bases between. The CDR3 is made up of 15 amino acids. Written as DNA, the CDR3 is TGTGCCAGCAGCCGGTCCGGGACGGAGACCTACGAGCAGTACTTC. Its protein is CASSRSGTETYEQYF. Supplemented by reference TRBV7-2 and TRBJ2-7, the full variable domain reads GAGVSQSPSNKVTEKGKDVELRCDPISGHTALYWYRQSLGQGLEFLIYFQGNSAPDKSGLPSDRFSAERTGGSVSTLTIQRTQQEDSAVYLCASSRSGTETYEQYFGPGTRLTVT.

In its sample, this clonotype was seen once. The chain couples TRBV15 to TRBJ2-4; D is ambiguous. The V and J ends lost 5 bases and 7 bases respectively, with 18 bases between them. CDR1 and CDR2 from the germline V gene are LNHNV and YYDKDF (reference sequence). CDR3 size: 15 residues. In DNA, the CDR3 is TGTGCCACCAGCCTACGCCTTGGGAATGGGAACATTCAGTACTTC. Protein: CATSLRLGNGNIQYF.

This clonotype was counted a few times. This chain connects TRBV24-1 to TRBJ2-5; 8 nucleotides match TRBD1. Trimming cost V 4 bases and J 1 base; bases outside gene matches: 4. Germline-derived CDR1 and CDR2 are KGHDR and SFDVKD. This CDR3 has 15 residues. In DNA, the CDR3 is TGTGCCACCAGTGACCCCGGACAGGGCCAAGAGACCCAGTACTTC. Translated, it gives CATSDPGQGQETQYF.

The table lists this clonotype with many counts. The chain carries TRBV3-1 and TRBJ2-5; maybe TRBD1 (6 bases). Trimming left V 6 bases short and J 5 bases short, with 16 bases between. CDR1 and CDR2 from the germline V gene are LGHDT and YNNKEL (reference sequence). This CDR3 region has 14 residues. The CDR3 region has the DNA TGTGCCAGCAGTCACACAGGGATGATGGAGACCCAGTACTTC. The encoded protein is CASSHTGMMETQYF.

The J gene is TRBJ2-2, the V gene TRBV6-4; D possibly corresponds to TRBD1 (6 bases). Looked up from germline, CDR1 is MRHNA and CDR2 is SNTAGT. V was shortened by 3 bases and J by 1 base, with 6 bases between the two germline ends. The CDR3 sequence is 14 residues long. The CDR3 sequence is CASSETGNTGELFF. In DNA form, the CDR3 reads TGTGCCAGCAGTGAGACAGGGAACACCGGGGAGCTGTTTTTT.

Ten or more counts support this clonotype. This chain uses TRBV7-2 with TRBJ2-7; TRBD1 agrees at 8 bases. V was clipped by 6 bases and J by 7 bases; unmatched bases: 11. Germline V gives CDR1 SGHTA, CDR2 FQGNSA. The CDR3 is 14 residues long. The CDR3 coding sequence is TGTGCCAGCAGGACCGCCCAGGGGGCTTATGAGCAGTACTTC. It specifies CASRTAQGAYEQYF.

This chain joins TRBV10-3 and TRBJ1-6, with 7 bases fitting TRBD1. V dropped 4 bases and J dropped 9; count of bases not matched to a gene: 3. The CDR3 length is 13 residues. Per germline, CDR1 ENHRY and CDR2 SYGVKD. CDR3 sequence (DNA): TGTGCCATCAGTGTTGACAGGGTTTCACCCCTCCACTTT. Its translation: CAISVDRVSPLHF.

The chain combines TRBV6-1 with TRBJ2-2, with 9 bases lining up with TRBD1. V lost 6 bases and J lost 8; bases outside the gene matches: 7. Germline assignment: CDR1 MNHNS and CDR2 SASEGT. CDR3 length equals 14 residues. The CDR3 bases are TGTGCCAGCAGATTTGGGACAGGGAAGGGGGAGCTGTTTTTT. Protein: CASRFGTGKGELFF.

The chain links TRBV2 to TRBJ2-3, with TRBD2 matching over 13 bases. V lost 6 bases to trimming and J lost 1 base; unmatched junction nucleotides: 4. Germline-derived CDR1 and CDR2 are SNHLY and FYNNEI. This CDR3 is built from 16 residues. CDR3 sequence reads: CASRVGLAGGTDTQYF. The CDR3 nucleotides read TGTGCCAGCAGGGTCGGACTAGCGGGGGGCACAGATACGCAGTATTTT.

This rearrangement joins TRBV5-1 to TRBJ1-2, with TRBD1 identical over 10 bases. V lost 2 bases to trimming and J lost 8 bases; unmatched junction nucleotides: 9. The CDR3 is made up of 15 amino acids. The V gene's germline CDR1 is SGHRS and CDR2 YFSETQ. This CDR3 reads CASSFGSDRGHGYTF. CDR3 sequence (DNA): TGCGCCAGCAGCTTTGGTTCCGACAGGGGGCACGGCTACACCTTC. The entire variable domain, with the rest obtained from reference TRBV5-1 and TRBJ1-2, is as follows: KAGVTQTPRYLIKTRGQQVTLSCSPISGHRSVSWYQQTPGQGLQFLFEYFSETQRNKGNFPGRFSGRQFSNSRSEMNVSTLELGDSALYLCASSFGSDRGHGYTFGSGTRLTVV.

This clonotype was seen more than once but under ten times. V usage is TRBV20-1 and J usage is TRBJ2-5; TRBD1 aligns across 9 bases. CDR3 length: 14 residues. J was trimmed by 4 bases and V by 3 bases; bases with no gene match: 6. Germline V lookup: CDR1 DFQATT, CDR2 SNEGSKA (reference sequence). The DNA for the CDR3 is TGCAGTGCTAGGGACAGGGGCCGAGGAGAGACCCAGTACTTC. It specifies CSARDRGRGETQYF.

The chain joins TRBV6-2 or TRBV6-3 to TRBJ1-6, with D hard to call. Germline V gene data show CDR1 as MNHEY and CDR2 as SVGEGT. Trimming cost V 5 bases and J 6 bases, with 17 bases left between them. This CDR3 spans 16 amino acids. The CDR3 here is CASSVTRLPANSPLHF. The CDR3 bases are TGTGCCAGCAGTGTTACCAGACTACCGGCTAATTCACCCCTCCACTTT.

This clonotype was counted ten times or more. The CDR3 protein is CSATSDTDTQYF. CDR3 sequence (DNA): TGCAGTGCTACTAGCGACACAGATACGCAGTATTTT. The rearrangement links TRBV20-1 to TRBJ2-3; perhaps TRBD2 as D (6 bases). V was cut by 4 bases and J by 2 bases, with 7 bases left in between. The CDR3 has 12 amino acids. Looked up from germline, CDR1 is DFQATT and CDR2 is SNEGSKA (reference sequence).

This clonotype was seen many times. The CDR3 reads CASSERRNTEAFF. DNA for the CDR3: TGTGCCAGCAGTGAAAGGAGGAACACTGAAGCTTTCTTT. This chain links TRBV6-1 with TRBJ1-1; D unresolved. Trimming cost V 2 bases and J 1 base, with 5 bases left between them. The CDR3 runs 13 residues. Germline V gives CDR1 MNHNS, CDR2 SASEGT.